This T cell receptor (beta chain) was captured in a study of blood T cell repertoires in COVID-19. Study as a whole: Spain, Italy and the United States supplied samples that represented acute and convalescent COVID-19. PBMCs, B-cell-depleted T cells, or T cells provided the cDNA or gDNA that made up the material.

Germline CDR1 WSHSY, CDR2 SAAADI. V lost 6 bases and J 1 base, leaving 22 bases between the germline ends. The CDR3 runs 17 residues. The method was immunoSEQ multiplex PCR; TCRdb's version includes in-frame clones alone and lacks a portion of them. The sample shows 40,000 or so clones, about 86% of them seen only once. V is TRBV10-2 and J is TRBJ2-7; TRBD2 might be the D (5 bases). The source of this sequence is a man aged 35-49 years with active COVID-19. Sequencing was performed on peripheral blood. The CDR3 nucleotides are TGCGCCAGCAGCTCCTTGACGCCAGCGGCAGTTTCCTACGAGCAGTACTTC. This translates into CASSSLTPAAVSYEQYF.